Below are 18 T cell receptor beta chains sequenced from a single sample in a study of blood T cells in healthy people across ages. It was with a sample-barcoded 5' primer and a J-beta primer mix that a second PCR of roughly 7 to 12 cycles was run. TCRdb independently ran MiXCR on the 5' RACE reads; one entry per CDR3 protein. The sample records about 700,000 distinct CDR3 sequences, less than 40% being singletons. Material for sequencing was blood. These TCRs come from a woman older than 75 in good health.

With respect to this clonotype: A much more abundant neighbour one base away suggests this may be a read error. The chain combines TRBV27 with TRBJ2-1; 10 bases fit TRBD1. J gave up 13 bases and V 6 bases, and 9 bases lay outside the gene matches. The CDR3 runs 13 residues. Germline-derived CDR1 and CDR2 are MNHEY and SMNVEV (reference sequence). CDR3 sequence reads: CASRISGTGEQFF. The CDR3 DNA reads TGTGCCAGCAGGATTTCCGGGACAGGGGAACAGTTCTTC.

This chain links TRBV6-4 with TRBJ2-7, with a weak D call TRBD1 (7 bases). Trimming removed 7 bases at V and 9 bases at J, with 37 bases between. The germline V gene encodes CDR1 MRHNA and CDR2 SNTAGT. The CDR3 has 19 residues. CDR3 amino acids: CASTLNRGHRSGAEVVQYF. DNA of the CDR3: TGTGCCAGCACTCTAAACAGGGGACATCGGTCGGGGGCCGAGGTAGTGCAGTACTTC.

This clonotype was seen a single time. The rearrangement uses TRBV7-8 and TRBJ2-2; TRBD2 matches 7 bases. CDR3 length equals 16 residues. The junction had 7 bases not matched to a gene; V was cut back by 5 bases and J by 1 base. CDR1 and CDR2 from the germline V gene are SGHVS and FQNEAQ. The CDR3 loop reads CASSNAASGNTGELFF. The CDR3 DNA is TGTGCCAGCAGCAACGCGGCTAGCGGGAACACCGGGGAGCTGTTTTTT.

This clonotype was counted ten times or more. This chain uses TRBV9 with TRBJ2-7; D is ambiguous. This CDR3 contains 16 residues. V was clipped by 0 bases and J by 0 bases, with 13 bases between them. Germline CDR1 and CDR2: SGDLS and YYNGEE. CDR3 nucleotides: TGTGCCAGCAGCGTAGGTCGGGCAGGAGACTCCTACGAGCAGTACTTC. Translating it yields CASSVGRAGDSYEQYF.

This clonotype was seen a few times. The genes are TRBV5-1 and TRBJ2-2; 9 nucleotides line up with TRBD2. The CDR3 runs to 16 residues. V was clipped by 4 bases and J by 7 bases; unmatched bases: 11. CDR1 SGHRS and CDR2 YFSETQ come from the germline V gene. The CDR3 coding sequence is TGCGCCAGCAGCGCCGGGTCTAGCGGGACCTACGGGGAGCTGTTTTTT. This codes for CASSAGSSGTYGELFF.

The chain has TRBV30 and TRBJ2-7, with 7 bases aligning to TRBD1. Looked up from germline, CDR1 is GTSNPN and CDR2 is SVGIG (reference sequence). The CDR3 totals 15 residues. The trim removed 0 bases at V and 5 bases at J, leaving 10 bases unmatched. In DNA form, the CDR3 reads TGTGCCTGGAGTGTACGAGACAGGGTAACAAACGAGCAGTACTTC. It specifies CAWSVRDRVTNEQYF. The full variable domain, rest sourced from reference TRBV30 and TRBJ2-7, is SQTIHQWPATLVQPVGSPLSLECTVEGTSNPNLYWYRQAAGRGLQLLFYSVGIGQISSEVPQNLSASRPQDRQFILSSKKLLLSDSGFYLCAWSVRDRVTNEQYFGPGTRLTVT.

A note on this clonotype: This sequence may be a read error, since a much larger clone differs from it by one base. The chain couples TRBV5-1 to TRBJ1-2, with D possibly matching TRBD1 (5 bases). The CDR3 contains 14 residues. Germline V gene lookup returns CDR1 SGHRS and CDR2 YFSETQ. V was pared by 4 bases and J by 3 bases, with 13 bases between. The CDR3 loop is CASSPGEGDYGYTF. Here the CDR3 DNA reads TGCGCCAGCAGCCCCGGGGAAGGGGACTATGGCTACACCTTC.

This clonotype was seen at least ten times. CDR3 amino acids: CSARDLLGRQETQYF. CDR3 nucleotides: TGCAGTGCTAGAGATCTCTTGGGGCGACAAGAGACCCAGTACTTC. The J gene is TRBJ2-5, the V gene TRBV20-1; D might be TRBD1 (5 bases). This CDR3 has 15 amino acids. Germline V gene lookup returns CDR1 DFQATT and CDR2 SNEGSKA (reference sequence). Trimming removed 0 bases from V and 2 bases from J, with 13 bases in between.

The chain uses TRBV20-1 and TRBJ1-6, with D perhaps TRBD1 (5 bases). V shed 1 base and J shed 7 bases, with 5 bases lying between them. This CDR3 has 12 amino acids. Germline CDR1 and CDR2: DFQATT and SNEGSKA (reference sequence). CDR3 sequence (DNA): TGCAGTGCTAGAGGGGACAATTCACCCCTCCACTTT. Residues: CSARGDNSPLHF.

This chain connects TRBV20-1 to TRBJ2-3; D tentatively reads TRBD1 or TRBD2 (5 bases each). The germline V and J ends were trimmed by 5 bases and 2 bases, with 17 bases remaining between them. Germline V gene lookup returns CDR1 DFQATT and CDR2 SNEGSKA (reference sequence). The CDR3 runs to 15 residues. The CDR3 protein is CSARLLWGSTDTQYF. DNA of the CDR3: TGCAGTGCTCGCCTTCTCTGGGGGTCCACAGATACGCAGTATTTT.

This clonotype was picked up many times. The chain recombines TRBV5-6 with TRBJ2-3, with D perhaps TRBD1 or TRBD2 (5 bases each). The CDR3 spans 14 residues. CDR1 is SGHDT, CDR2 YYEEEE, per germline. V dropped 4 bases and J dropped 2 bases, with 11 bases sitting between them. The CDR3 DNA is TGTGCCAGCAGCCCGCTGGGGGTCACAGATACGCAGTATTTT. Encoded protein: CASSPLGVTDTQYF.

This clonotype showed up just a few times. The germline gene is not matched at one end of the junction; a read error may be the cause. The chain's CDR3 is CASSEGPGGGTDTQYF. The CDR3 DNA follows: TGTGCCAGCAGCGAAGGCCCAGGGGGAGGCACAGATACGCAGTATTTT. The chain links TRBV6-1 to TRBJ2-3; TRBD1 agrees at 7 bases. Germline assignment: CDR1 MNHNS and CDR2 SASEGT. The CDR3 totals 16 residues.

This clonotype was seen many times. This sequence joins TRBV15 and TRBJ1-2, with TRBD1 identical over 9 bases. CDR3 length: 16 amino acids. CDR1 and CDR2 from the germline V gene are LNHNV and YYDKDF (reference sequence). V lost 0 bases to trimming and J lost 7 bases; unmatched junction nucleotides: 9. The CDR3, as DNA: TGTGCCACCAGCAGAGATAGCCGGACAGGGGTATCTGGCTACACCTTC. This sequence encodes CATSRDSRTGVSGYTF. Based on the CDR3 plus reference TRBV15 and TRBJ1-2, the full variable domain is DAMVIQNPRYQVTQFGKPVTLSCSQTLNHNVMYWYQQKSSQAPKLLFHYYDKDFNNEADTPDNFQSRRPNTSFCFLDIRSPGLGDTAMYLCATSRDSRTGVSGYTFGSGTRLTVV.

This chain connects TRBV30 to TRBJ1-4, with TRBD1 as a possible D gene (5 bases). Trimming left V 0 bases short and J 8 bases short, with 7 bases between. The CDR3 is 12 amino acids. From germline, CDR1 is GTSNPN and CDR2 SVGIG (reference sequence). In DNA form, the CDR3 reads TGTGCCTGGAGTGTACGGGGGGAAAAACTGTTTTTT. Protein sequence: CAWSVRGEKLFF.

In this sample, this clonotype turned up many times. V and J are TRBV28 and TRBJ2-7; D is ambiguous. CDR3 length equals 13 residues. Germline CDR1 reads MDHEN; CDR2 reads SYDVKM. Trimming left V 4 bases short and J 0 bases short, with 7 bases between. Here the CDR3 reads CASSSTPSYEQYF. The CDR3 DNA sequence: TGTGCCAGCAGTTCCACTCCCTCCTACGAGCAGTACTTC.

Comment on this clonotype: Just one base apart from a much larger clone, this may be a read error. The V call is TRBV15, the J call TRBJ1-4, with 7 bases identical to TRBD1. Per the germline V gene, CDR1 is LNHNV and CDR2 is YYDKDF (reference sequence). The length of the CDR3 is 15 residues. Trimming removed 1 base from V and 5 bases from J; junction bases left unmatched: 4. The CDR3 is CATSRGLGQNEKLFF. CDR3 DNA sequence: TGTGCCACCAGCAGAGGTTTGGGACAGAATGAAAAACTGTTTTTT.

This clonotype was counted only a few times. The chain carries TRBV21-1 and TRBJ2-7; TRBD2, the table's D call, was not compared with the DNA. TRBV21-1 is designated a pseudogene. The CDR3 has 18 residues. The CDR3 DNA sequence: TGTGCCAGCAGCCTGTATCGGCGAGCGCTAGCGGGTGATTACGAGCAGTACTTC. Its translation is CASSLYRRALAGDYEQYF.

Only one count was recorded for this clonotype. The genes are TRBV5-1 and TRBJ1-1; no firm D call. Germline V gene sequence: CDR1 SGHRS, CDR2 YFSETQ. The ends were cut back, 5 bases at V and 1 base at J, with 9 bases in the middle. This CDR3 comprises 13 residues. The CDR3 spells CASRLEENTEAFF. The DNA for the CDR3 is TGCGCCAGCAGGCTCGAGGAGAACACTGAAGCTTTCTTT. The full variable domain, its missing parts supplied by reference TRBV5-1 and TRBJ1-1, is KAGVTQTPRYLIKTRGQQVTLSCSPISGHRSVSWYQQTPGQGLQFLFEYFSETQRNKGNFPGRFSGRQFSNSRSEMNVSTLELGDSALYLCASRLEENTEAFFGQGTRLTVV.